This TCR beta chain comes out of a study of cytomegalovirus exposure and HLA in healthy donors (dated by TCRdb to about 2017). About the full investigation: An earlier analysis of roughly 500 of the donors reported 250 to 300 Gb of sequence data and 100 million to 140 million unique TCR beta sequences from about 200 million T cells. An early release that covered more than 550 HLA-typed donors contained 300 to 350 gigabases of sequencing data and 65 million to 100 million unique TCR sequences. Of the 300 to 500 genotyped donors, approximately 80% were placed in the genetic ancestry cluster associated with self-reported Caucasian donors. The study was designed to test whether signatures of past pathogen exposure could be identified by cataloging public T cell receptors. Using immunosequencing, the study profiled T cell repertoires from 666 subjects and related those repertoires to cytomegalovirus serostatus. In addition to the first cohort of 500 to 850 subjects, a separate validation cohort of under 150 different subjects was used. To predict cytomegalovirus infection status, the study combined high-throughput TCR immunosequencing, statistical association of individual TCRs with disease status, and machine learning. A later analysis re-analyzed previously published TCR beta repertoires from several hundred donors and added high-resolution HLA genotyping to study TCR occurrence patterns. Rather than drawing on any new phenotypic data, the later analysis identified candidate immune exposures from TCR beta sequences and the way those sequences occurred across donors. To decide whether each TCR beta V gene segment behaved as functional or pseudogenic, an earlier analysis of 587 of the donors relied on high-throughput TCR beta sequencing. Donor age, sex, ethnicity and CMV serostatus were compiled together with the repertoire data. In a later genetic analysis, genome-wide SNP genotypes for about 65% of the roughly 670 donors were used, and that subset was treated as a discovery cohort. All discovery cohort repertoires had been generated on a single sequencing platform. Both class I and class II loci were covered by HLA typing, at four-digit resolution. The number of donors typed differed by locus, with roughly 620-630 for A, B, C, DRB1 and DQB1, roughly 520 for DQA1, approximately 580 for DPA1, and some 440 for DPB1. Four to six DR-DQ haplotypes were handled as single units for association and clustering, since linkage in the cohort was strong. On average, roughly 250,000 unique TCR beta nucleotide sequences were sequenced per donor among 300 to 500 genotyped donors of the cohort, with 15% to 20% of those sequences being non-productive.

Concerning this clone itself: What this receptor recognizes is not known. No base quality information exists; no much larger clone differs at one position.

The library was built by means of the immunoSEQ multiplex PCR assay. For the multiplex PCR, a mixture combining 60 forward primers for TCR Vbeta segments and 13 reverse primers for TCR Jbeta segments was used. A multiplex PCR assay on genomic DNA amplified the CDR3 region of rearranged TCR beta genes. The amplified TCR beta libraries were sequenced on the Illumina HiSeq System as 87-base-pair reads. Per the source publication's procedure: A later analysis tallied around 87 million unique TCR beta chains across the 666 repertoires, and approximately 11 million of those chains were shared by two or more donors. A nearest-neighbor algorithm error-corrected the raw reads and collapsed the reads into unique sequences, merging closely related sequences to remove PCR and sequencing errors. Alignment of CDR3 sequences to IMGT reference sequences was used to assign V, D and J gene segments. For a sequence to be retained, a match of at least six nucleotides was required to both a V gene segment and a J gene segment. A rearrangement counted as productive if the CDR3 had no stop codons and remained in frame with V and J, and every other rearrangement counted as non-productive. CDR3 was defined according to IMGT convention as the region running from the second conserved V-encoded cysteine to the conserved J-encoded phenylalanine. The earlier analysis of about 620 of the donors excluded sequences that lacked an unambiguous match to a single V gene segment. An earlier analysis of 587 of the donors called V segments functional above 56.7% productive rearrangements and segregating when the between-donor standard deviation exceeded 5%. A statistical classification framework was built to diagnose cytomegalovirus status from the catalog of TCR beta chain sequences. In a later analysis, TCR nucleotide sequences were compared against IMGT/GENE-DB human TR gene sequences so that V and J genes could be assigned. The TCRdist pipeline was used in a later analysis to assign CDR3 sequences and most-parsimonious VDJ recombination scenarios. In a later analysis, every TCR beta chain was defined by the combination of its CDR3 amino acid sequence and its V-gene family, and reads without a unique V-gene family were dropped. To address suspected cross-contamination and a sequencing artifact, a later analysis removed 592 highly shared, low-generation-probability nucleotide sequences. For each public chain, a later analysis derived a clonal expansion index from normalized ranks of inferred template counts within each repertoire. A later analysis computed generation probabilities with a VDJ recombination model fitted to out-of-frame rearrangements, and checked the results against IGoR. Hypergeometric tests were used in a later analysis to score TCR-TCR, TCR-HLA and TCR-CMV co-occurrence, with a repertoire-size bias correction applied to the TCR pairs. In a later analysis, false discovery rates were estimated by permuting HLA or CMV assignments 20 times. A later analysis grouped co-occurring TCRs with DBSCAN, adding TCRdist sequence similarity when clustering within HLA-allele-positive subsets. Repertoires with fewer than 30,000 or more than 120,000 public chains were left out of co-occurrence clustering, as were five repertoires with anomalous nucleotide sharing. TCRdb holds this immuneACCESS table with in-frame rearrangements only. Some clones are missing; in checked studies, unresolved V genes explain under half, and the rest has no known cause. The V and J calls and the clone size are those of that table, but D and trimming were determined from the DNA. In this sample the table shows under 200,000 clones, more than 75% of which occur a single time. Of the sample, approximately 1.5% falls within the top ten clones.

In total, approximately 700 healthy bone marrow donors made up the cohort. All cohort members were sampled while nominally healthy, although unrecorded immune exposures were likely present. The donor tested CMV seropositive, placing the donor among the roughly 300 seropositive members of the cohort. A peripheral blood sample was provided by each donor, and peripheral blood mononuclear cells were used for TCR beta sequencing. The Qiagen DNeasy Blood Extraction Kit was used to extract genomic DNA from the blood cell samples. The paper's findings and limits, for the study overall: Because some donors lacked HLA typing at each locus, the association tests relied only on the typed subset. Some IMGT-functional V segments, including TRBV6-2 and TRBV6-3, could not be told apart with the 87-base-pair reads, so those segments were excluded. In both the original and validation cohorts, the classifier was reported to diagnose cytomegalovirus status with high specificity and sensitivity. In an earlier analysis of about 540 of the donors, most TCR beta V segments were observed in productive rearrangements about 87% or about 30% of the time, broadly matching IMGT annotations. Most CMV-associated TCR beta chains appeared to be HLA-restricted in a later analysis, and the HLA associations seemed to be driven largely by CMV exposure. A later analysis found that HLA-associated TCR beta chains were more clonally expanded and had lower generation probabilities than equally common non-associated chains. Correlated functional status among segregating V segments might reflect linkage disequilibrium, but an unknown experimental factor could not be ruled out. A further reported finding was that TCR beta sequences accurately predicted the HLA-A and HLA-B alleles for most subjects in the first cohort. The study gave a list of about 160 TCR beta chains associated with cytomegalovirus. A later analysis reported that several top co-occurrence clusters appeared linked to parvovirus B19, influenza, CMV and Epstein-Barr virus. In a later analysis, around 17,000 TCR beta sequences were associated with specific HLA alleles at a false discovery rate of 0.05. CMV serostatus was the only immune exposure information available for the cohort. An association between a missense DCLRE1C variant and V-gene and J-gene trimming of TCR beta chains was found in a later genetic analysis and replicated in an independent cohort. Because counts were too low, approximately 15 rarely observed V segments, including chromosome 9 orphons, were excluded from the earlier analysis of around 590 of the donors. It was suggested by the authors that the approach could potentially be generalized to other disease states and immunological phenotypes. In a later analysis, TCR association rates were found to vary across HLA loci, with the most associated TCRs seen for DRB1 alleles and the fewest for HLA-C alleles. Only TCR beta chains were sequenced in this cohort, and the absence of alpha or paired-chain data limited detectable features. Across donors, most TCR sequences were observed very rarely, whereas some public TCRs were present in many individuals. Sequencing depth was assumed to be roughly uniform across donors in the presence/absence analyses, though that assumption may not hold. Three of the identified cytomegalovirus-associated TCR beta chains were confirmed in vitro to be specific for cytomegalovirus antigens. Strong co-occurrence of HLA alleles, especially DR and DQ, made assigning TCR associations to individual alleles difficult. A cluster of highly shared sequence variants was judged likely to represent a technical artifact of the sequencing pipeline. A later genetic analysis reported fewer N-insertions in productive TCRs among donors in an Asian-associated ancestry cluster than the roughly 640-donor mean.

Inclusive of the bounding cysteine and phenylalanine, the CDR3 is 16 residues long. The sequence is cut down to CDR3 DNA, 48 bases in frame from base 1. Per the germline V gene, MDHEN is the CDR1 and SYDVKM is the CDR2. Relative to germline, V is missing 4 bases and J is missing 5 bases, with 10 bases of the junction outside any gene match. Sequenced input: PBMCs. This receptor was taken from a girl aged 10 to 17 in good health and CMV-seropositive. The receptor chain draws on TRBV28 and TRBJ2-2, and TRBD2 matches 7 of the central bases. The nucleotide sequence is TGTGCCAGCAGTTCAGAAGGACTAGAAGGGACCGGGGAGCTGTTTTTT. Its amino acids are CASSSEGLEGTGELFF.